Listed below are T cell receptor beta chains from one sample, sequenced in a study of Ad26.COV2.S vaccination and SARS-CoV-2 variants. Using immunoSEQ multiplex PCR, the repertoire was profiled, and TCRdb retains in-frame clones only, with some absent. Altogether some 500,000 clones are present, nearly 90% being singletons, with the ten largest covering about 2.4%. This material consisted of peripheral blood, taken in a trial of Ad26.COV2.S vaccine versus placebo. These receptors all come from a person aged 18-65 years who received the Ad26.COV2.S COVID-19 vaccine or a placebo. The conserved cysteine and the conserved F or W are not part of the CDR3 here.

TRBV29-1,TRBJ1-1,SVERRMNTEAF
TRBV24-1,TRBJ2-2,ATSDPRSAYTGELF
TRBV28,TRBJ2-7,ASSPGPQGREQY
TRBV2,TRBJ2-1,ASSHERDSNNEQF
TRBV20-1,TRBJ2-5,SASVRSEETQY
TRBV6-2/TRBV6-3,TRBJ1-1,ASSSIGVNTEAF
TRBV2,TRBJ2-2,ASSDPGFNTGELF
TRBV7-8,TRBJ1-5,ASSLGRVLNQPQH
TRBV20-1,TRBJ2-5,SAREETQY
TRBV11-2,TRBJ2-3,ASSPRGGHPTSTDTQY
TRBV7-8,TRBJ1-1,ASSFTRASEAF
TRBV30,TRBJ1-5,AWSGTGIDQPQH
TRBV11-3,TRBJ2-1,ASSVTGNSYNEQF
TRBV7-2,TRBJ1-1,ASSPRVFGTEAF
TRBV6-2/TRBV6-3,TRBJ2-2,ASTPIVSIPNTGELF
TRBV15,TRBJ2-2,ATSRDFRGVRTGELF
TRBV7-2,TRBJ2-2,ASSLVRDRVLNTGELF
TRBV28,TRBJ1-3,ASSPSGVGGNTIY
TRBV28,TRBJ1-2,ASSFGWNYGYT
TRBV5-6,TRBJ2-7,ASRTDRESSYEQY
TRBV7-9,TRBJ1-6,ASSFGGSPLH
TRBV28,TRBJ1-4,ASSSPGRATNEKLF
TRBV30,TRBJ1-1,AWSPHLNTEAF
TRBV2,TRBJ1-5,ASSGSSSNQPQH
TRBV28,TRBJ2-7,ASSLGGPWDGYEQY
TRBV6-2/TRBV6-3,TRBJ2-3,ASSYRGRTDTQY
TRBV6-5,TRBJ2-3,ASSRQGAGTDTQY
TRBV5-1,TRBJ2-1,ASSFPQDLSSYNEQF
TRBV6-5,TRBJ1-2,ASSYRTGNYGYT
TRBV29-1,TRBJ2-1,SVRPSSGALREQF
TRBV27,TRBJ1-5,ASSLLARGAQPQH
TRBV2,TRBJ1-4,ASIPVGGRETNEKLF
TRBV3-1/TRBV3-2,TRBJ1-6,ASRDRDSPLH
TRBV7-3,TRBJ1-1,ASSLRQNTEAF
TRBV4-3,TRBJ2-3,ASSQEDLGVSPTDTQY
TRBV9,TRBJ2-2,ASGLAGVTGELF
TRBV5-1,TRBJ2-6,ASSLAGGSGANVLT
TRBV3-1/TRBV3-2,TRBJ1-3,ASSLRIGNTIY
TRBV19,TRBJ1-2,ASSMVLRGVQGSSYGYT
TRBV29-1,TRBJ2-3,SVEELDWVSSTDTQY
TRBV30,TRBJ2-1,AWRQGFYNEQF
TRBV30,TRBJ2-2,AWSALAEGGELF
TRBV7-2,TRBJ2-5,ASSLSYPRSQETQY
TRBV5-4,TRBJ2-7,ASSNEGGMTYEQY
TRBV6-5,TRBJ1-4,ASSYSSGRGGEKLF
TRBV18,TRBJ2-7,ASSYLGQGFDEQY
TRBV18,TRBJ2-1,ASSPLGDRSYNEQF
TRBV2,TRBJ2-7,ASGLRGEQY
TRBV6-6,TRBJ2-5,ASSYWGPEETQY
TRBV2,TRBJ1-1,ATRTGMNTEAF
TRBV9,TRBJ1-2,ASSEPQGGYGYT
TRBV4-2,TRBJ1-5,ASSLRTGNQPQH
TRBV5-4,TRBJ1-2,ASSSPPAAGGGYT
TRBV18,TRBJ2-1,ASRGASHNEQF
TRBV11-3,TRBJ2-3,ASSLGVRADGDTQY